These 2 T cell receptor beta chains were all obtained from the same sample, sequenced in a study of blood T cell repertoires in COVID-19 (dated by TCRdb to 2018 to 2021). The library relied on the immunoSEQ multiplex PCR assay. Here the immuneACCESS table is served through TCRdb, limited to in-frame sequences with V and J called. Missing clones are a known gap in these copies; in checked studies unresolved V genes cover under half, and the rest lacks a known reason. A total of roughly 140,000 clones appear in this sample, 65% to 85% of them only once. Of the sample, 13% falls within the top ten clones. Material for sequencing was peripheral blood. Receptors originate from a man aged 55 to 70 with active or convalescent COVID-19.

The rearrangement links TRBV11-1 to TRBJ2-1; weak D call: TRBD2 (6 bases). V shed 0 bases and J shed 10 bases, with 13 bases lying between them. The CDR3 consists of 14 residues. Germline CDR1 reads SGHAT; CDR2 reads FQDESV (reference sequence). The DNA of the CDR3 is TGTGCCAGCAGCTTAGCATCACTAGCTCTGGAGCAGTTCTTC. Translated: CASSLASLALEQFF.

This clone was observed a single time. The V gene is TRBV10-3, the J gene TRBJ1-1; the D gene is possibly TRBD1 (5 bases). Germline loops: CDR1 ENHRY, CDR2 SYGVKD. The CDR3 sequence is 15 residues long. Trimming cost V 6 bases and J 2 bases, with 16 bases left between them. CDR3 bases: TGTGCCATCAGGCTATCCAGGGAAACCAACACTGAAGCTTTCTTT. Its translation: CAIRLSRETNTEAFF.